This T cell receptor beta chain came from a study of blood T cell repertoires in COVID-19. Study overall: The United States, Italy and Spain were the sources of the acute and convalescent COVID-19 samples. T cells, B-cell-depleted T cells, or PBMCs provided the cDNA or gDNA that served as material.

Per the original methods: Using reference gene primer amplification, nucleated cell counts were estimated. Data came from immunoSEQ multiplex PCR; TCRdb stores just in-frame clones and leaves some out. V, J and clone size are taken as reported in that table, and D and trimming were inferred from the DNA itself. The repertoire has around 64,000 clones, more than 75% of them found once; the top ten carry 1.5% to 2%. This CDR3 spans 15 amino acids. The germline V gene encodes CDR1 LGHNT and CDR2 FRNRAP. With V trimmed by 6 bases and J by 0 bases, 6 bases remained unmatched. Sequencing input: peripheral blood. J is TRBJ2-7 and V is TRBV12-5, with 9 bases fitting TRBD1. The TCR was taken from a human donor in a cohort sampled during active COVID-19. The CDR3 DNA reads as TGTGCTAGTGGCCCAGGACAGGGGAGCTCCTACGAGCAGTACTTC. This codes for CASGPGQGSSYEQYF.